This entry features one T cell receptor beta chain sequence. TCRdb keeps only in-frame clones here, not all; method: immunoSEQ multiplex PCR. Among 130,000 or so clones listed, more than 70% were seen once. The sample originates from a study of T cell responses to AZD1222 COVID-19 vaccine. The germline V gene encodes CDR1 SGHTA and CDR2 FQGTGA. This CDR3 comprises 13 residues. V shed 5 bases and J shed 2 bases, with 9 bases lying between them. The origin of this receptor is an adult in good health. Here the sequenced sample was peripheral blood, taken on day 0 of AZD1222 vaccination. The chain is built from TRBV7-3 and TRBJ1-2; no clear D. CDR3 nucleotide sequence: TGTGCCAGCAGCCCAGACGGGAACTATGGCTACACCTTC. Its translation is CASSPDGNYGYTF.